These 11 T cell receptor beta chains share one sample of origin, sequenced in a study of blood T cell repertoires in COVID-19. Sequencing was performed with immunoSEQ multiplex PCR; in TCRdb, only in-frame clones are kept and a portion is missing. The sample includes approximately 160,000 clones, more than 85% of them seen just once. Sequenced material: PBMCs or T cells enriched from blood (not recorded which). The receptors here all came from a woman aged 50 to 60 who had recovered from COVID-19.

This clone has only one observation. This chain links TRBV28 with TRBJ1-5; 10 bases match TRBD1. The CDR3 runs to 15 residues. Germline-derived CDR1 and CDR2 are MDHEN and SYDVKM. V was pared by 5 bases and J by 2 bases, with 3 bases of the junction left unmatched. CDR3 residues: CASSPGTGGNQPQHF. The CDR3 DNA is TGTGCCAGCAGTCCGGGGACAGGGGGCAATCAGCCCCAGCATTTT.

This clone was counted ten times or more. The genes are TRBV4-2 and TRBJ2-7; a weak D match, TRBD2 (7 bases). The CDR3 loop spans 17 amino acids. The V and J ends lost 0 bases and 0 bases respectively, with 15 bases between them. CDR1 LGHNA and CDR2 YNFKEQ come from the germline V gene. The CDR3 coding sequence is TGTGCCAGCAGCCAAGAGCCCCGGGGGGCCTTCTCCTACGAGCAGTACTTC. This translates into CASSQEPRGAFSYEQYF.

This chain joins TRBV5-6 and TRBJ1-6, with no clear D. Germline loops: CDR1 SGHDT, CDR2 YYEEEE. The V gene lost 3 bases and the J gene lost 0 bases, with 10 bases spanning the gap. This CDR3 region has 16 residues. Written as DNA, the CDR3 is TGTGCCAGCAGCTCAACCTACAGCTCCTATAATTCACCCCTCCACTTT. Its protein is CASSSTYSSYNSPLHF.

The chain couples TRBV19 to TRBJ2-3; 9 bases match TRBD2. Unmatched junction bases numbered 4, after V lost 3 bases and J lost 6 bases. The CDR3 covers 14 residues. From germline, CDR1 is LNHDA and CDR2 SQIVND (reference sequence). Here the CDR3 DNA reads TGTGCCAGTAGTATCCTTAGCGGGAGTGATACGCAGTATTTT. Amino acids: CASSILSGSDTQYF.

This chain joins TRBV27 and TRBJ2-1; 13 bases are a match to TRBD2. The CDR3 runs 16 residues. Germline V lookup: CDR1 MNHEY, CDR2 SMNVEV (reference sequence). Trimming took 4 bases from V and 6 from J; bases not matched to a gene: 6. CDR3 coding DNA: TGTGCCAGCAGTTACCGACTAGCGGGAGGCTCCAATGAGCAGTTCTTC. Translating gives CASSYRLAGGSNEQFF.

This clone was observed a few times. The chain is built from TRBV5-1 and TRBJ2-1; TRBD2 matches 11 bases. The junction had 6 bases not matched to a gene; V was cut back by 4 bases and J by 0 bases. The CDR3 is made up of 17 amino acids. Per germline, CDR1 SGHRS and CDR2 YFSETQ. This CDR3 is CASSMGLAASSYNEQFF. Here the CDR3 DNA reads TGCGCCAGCAGCATGGGACTAGCGGCGAGCTCCTACAATGAGCAGTTCTTC.

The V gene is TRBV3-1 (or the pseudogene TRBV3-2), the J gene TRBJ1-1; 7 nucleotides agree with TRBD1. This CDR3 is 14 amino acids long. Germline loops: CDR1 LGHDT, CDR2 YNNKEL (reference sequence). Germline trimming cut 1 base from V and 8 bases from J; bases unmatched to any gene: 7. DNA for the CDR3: TGTGCCAGCAGCCAAGTAAGTCCGACAGGGGAAGCTTTCTTT. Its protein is CASSQVSPTGEAFF.

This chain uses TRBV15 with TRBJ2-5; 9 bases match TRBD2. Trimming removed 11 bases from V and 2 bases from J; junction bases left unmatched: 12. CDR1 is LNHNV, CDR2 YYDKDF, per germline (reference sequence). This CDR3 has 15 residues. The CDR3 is CAHSAGGPGQETQYF. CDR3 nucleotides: TGTGCCCATTCGGCGGGAGGGCCGGGGCAAGAGACCCAGTACTTC.

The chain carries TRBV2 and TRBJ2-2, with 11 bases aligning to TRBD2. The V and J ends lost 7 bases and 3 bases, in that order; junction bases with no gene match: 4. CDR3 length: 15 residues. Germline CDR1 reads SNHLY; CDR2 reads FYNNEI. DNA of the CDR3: TGTGCCAGCAATCTAGCGGGAGGAGACACCGGGGAGCTGTTTTTT. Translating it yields CASNLAGGDTGELFF.

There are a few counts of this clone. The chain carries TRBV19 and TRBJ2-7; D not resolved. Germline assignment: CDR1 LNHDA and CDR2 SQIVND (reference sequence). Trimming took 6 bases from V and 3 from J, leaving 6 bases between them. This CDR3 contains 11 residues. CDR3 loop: CASSHGYEQYF. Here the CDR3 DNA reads TGTGCCAGTAGCCACGGCTACGAGCAGTACTTC.

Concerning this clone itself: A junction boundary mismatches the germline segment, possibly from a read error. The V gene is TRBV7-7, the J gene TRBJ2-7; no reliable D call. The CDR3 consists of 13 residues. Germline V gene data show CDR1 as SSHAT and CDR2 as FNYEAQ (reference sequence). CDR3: CASSLGPTGEQYF. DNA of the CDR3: TGTGCTAGCAGCTTAGGCCCAACCGGCGAGCAGTACTTC. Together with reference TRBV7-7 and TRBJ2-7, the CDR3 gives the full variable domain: GAGVSQSPRYKVTKRGQDVTLRCDPISSHATLYWYQQALGQGPEFLTYFNYEAQPDKSGLPSDRFSAERPEGSISTLTIQRTEQRDSAMYRCASSLGPTGEQYFGPGTRLTVT.